Below, 31 T cell receptor beta chains from the same sample are listed, as sequenced in a study of T cell changes during pregnancy in multiple sclerosis. The repertoire was sequenced with immunoSEQ multiplex PCR; TCRdb's copy has only in-frame clones and lacks some. The table has tens of thousands of clones, roughly 92% seen once; the top ten hold roughly 1.9%. The source was peripheral blood, collected in the second trimester of pregnancy. The receptors derive from a female donor with multiple sclerosis, enrolled in a pregnancy study.

The gene calls are TRBV5-1 and TRBJ2-6; D is uncertain. This CDR3 contains 13 residues. The germline V and J ends were trimmed by 4 bases and 3 bases, with 5 bases remaining between them. CDR1 SGHRS and CDR2 YFSETQ come from the germline V gene. Here the CDR3 reads CASSADGANVLTF. The CDR3, as DNA: TGCGCCAGCAGCGCAGATGGGGCCAACGTCCTGACTTTC.

The chain couples TRBV6-1 to TRBJ2-7, with a weak D call TRBD2 (6 bases). Trimming pared 4 bases from V and 6 bases from J, leaving 16 bases between. The CDR3 has 14 amino acids. CDR1 and CDR2 from the germline V gene are MNHNS and SASEGT. DNA of the CDR3: TGTGCCAGCAGTGGGGGGTCGACTAGATTCGAGCAGTACTTC. This translates into CASSGGSTRFEQYF.

The rearrangement joins TRBV30 to TRBJ2-7, with D unresolved. This CDR3 has 14 amino acids. V dropped 5 bases and J dropped 2 bases, with 16 bases sitting between them. In germline, CDR1 is GTSNPN, CDR2 SVGIG (reference sequence). CDR3 nucleotides: TGTGCCTGGGGTCGGGTACTCAGCGCCTACGAGCAGTACTTC. This sequence encodes CAWGRVLSAYEQYF.

The CDR3 DNA sequence: TGTGCCATCAGTGAGTCGGGCCTGGGGCCTGAAGCTTTCTTT. Residues: CAISESGLGPEAFF. The gene calls are TRBV10-3 and TRBJ1-1; the D gene is possibly TRBD1 (5 bases). The CDR3 has 14 amino acids. V was shortened by 0 bases and J by 6 bases, with 11 bases between the two germline ends. Looked up from germline, CDR1 is ENHRY and CDR2 is SYGVKD.

This rearrangement joins TRBV2 to TRBJ2-3; D remains unclear. Germline values: CDR1 SNHLY, CDR2 FYNNEI. Trimming took 3 bases from V and 2 from J, leaving 9 bases between them. The CDR3 loop spans 14 amino acids. The CDR3, as DNA: TGTGCCAGCAGTGATTTATCTTACACAGATACGCAGTATTTT. Protein sequence: CASSDLSYTDTQYF.

The rearrangement links TRBV7-3 to TRBJ2-3; D is possibly TRBD2 (6 bases). The germline gives CDR1 SGHTA, CDR2 FQGTGA. The CDR3 has 12 residues. V was pared by 4 bases and J by 5 bases, with 7 bases between. CDR3 region: CASSYSGDTQYF. The CDR3 nucleotides are TGTGCCAGCAGCTATAGCGGAGATACGCAGTATTTT.

The chain carries TRBV11-2 and TRBJ2-7; no definite D call. The germline gives CDR1 SGHAT, CDR2 FQNNGV. CDR3 size: 14 residues. V lost 5 bases, J lost 4 bases, and 15 bases lay in between. In DNA form, the CDR3 reads TGTGCCAGCAGCCATGACACAAAGAGTTACGAGCAGTACTTC. It codes for CASSHDTKSYEQYF.

J is TRBJ2-2 and V is TRBV5-1; 8 bases are shared with TRBD2. CDR1 is SGHRS, CDR2 YFSETQ, per germline. The CDR3 runs 16 residues. Trimming at V came to 0 bases and at J to 8 bases, leaving 9 bases not matched to a gene. The CDR3 region is CASSLVSGTRTGELFF. The CDR3 DNA reads as TGCGCCAGCAGCTTGGTGTCCGGGACTAGAACGGGGGAGCTGTTTTTT. Supplemented by reference TRBV5-1 and TRBJ2-2, the full variable domain reads KAGVTQTPRYLIKTRGQQVTLSCSPISGHRSVSWYQQTPGQGLQFLFEYFSETQRNKGNFPGRFSGRQFSNSRSEMNVSTLELGDSALYLCASSLVSGTRTGELFFGEGSRLTVL.

The chain carries TRBV18 and TRBJ2-3; TRBD2 agrees at 8 bases. Losses at the gene ends were 0 bases for V and 4 bases for J; bases not matched to a gene: 9. Per the germline V gene, CDR1 is KGHSH and CDR2 is LQKENI. This CDR3 has 17 amino acids. CDR3 in DNA: TGTGCCAGCTCACCACCGATAGCGGGACGAAACGCAGATACGCAGTATTTT. Protein product: CASSPPIAGRNADTQYF.

The chain employs TRBV6-5 and TRBJ1-5; 7 bases align to TRBD1. The V gene end was trimmed by 4 bases and the J gene end by 6 bases; junction bases not matched to a gene: 6. This CDR3 comprises 14 residues. CDR1 and CDR2 (germline): MNHEY, SVGAGI. In nucleotides, the CDR3 is TGTGCCAGCAGTTCTCAGGGGGGCGGTCAGCCCCAGCATTTT. Its protein is CASSSQGGGQPQHF.

V and J are TRBV10-3 and TRBJ1-4, with D maybe TRBD1 (5 bases). This CDR3 comprises 14 residues. CDR1 is ENHRY and CDR2 is SYGVKD in the germline V gene. V lost 3 bases to trimming and J lost 2 bases, with 7 bases between them. CDR3 sequence reads: CAISDRVTNEKLFF. DNA for the CDR3: TGTGCCATCAGTGACAGGGTTACTAATGAAAAACTGTTTTTT.

This sequence joins TRBV27 and TRBJ2-1, with a weak D call TRBD2 (5 bases). V was pared by 3 bases and J by 6 bases, with 12 bases between. Looked up from germline, CDR1 is MNHEY and CDR2 is SMNVEV (reference sequence). The CDR3 spans 14 residues. The CDR3 loop reads CASSFERPSNEQFF. CDR3 sequence (DNA): TGTGCCAGCAGTTTCGAGCGGCCCTCCAATGAGCAGTTCTTC.

This clone occurred once. The chain joins TRBV11-2 to TRBJ1-1; D remains ambiguous. Trimming stripped 6 bases from V and 4 bases from J, with 12 bases between. Per germline, CDR1 SGHAT and CDR2 FQNNGV. The CDR3 has 13 amino acids. CDR3 in amino acids: CASSTSPGTEAFF. Here the CDR3 DNA reads TGTGCCAGCAGTACTTCCCCGGGCACTGAAGCTTTCTTT.

This clone was seen a few times. The chain has TRBV6-5 and TRBJ1-2; 9 bases map to TRBD1. Germline assignment: CDR1 MNHEY and CDR2 SVGAGI. The CDR3 spans 16 residues. Trimming removed 2 bases from V and 4 bases from J; junction bases left unmatched: 8. The CDR3 DNA is TGTGCCAGCAGTTACGGCTCGGGACAGGGTGTCTATGGCTACACCTTC. This encodes CASSYGSGQGVYGYTF.

The J gene is TRBJ2-7, the V gene TRBV19, with D perhaps matching TRBD2 (5 bases). The germline V and J ends were trimmed by 9 bases and 0 bases, with 24 bases remaining between them. There are 17 residues in the CDR3. Germline CDR1 LNHDA, CDR2 SQIVND (reference sequence). CDR3 protein: CARLVREGDDFSYEQYF. CDR3 nucleotides: TGTGCCAGGCTGGTAAGAGAGGGAGACGATTTCTCCTACGAGCAGTACTTC.

The chain has TRBV4-1 and TRBJ2-7; 10 nucleotides match TRBD2. The CDR3 consists of 16 residues. CDR1 and CDR2 (germline): MGHRA, YSYEKL. With 1 base clipped from V and 0 bases from J, the junction kept 3 bases outside the gene matches. In DNA, the CDR3 is TGCGCCAGCAGCCAAGGCCCTAGCGGGAGCTCCTACGAGCAGTACTTC. Translated, it gives CASSQGPSGSSYEQYF.

This clone was seen more than once but under ten times. The chain uses TRBV6-1 and TRBJ2-2, with TRBD2 identical over 11 bases. The J segment lost 6 bases and the V segment lost 2 bases, leaving 2 bases of the junction unmatched. The CDR3 length is 15 residues. In germline, CDR1 is MNHNS, CDR2 SASEGT. Here the CDR3 reads CASSETSGGSGELFF. The CDR3 bases are TGTGCCAGCAGTGAAACTAGCGGGGGATCCGGGGAGCTGTTTTTT.

CDR3 bases: TGTGCCAGCTCACTCACCGGGACAGAAAACACTGAAGCTTTCTTT. Encoded protein: CASSLTGTENTEAFF. The chain combines TRBV18 with TRBJ1-1; 7 positions match TRBD1. The CDR3 has 15 residues. The junction had 7 bases not matched to a gene; V was cut back by 4 bases and J by 2 bases. From germline, CDR1 is KGHSH and CDR2 LQKENI.

The CDR3, as DNA: TGTGCCAGCGAGGGGACAGTTACCTACGAGCAGTACTTC. It specifies CASEGTVTYEQYF. J is TRBJ2-7 and V is TRBV6-6, with 7 bases that match TRBD1. Germline-derived CDR1 and CDR2 are MNHNY and SVGAGI (reference sequence). The CDR3 spans 13 residues. V dropped 8 bases and J dropped 2; count of bases not matched to a gene: 6.

This chain connects TRBV7-2 to TRBJ2-7; 7 bases line up with TRBD2. The CDR3 is 14 residues long. V gave up 4 bases and J gave up 2 bases; unmatched junction bases: 5. Looked up from germline, CDR1 is SGHTA and CDR2 is FQGNSA. DNA for the CDR3: TGTGCCAGCAGCTGGGGAGGGCTTACCTACGAGCAGTACTTC. This gives the protein CASSWGGLTYEQYF.

This chain links TRBV11-3 with TRBJ2-7; TRBD2 might be the D (7 bases). Germline assignment: CDR1 SGHNT and CDR2 YENEEA. The CDR3 sequence is 13 residues long. V was shortened by 10 bases and J by 4 bases, with 17 bases between the two germline ends. The DNA of the CDR3 is TGTGCCACCGGCGAGGGGGGGGGATACGAGCAGTACTTC. This translates into CATGEGGGYEQYF. Complete variable domain (other parts from reference TRBV11-3 and TRBJ2-7): EAGVVQSPRYKIIEKKQPVAFWCNPISGHNTLYWYLQNLGQGPELLIRYENEEAVDDSQLPKDRFSAERLKGVDSTLKIQPAELGDSAVYLCATGEGGGYEQYFGPGTRLTVT.

The chain combines TRBV29-1 with TRBJ2-3, with D maybe TRBD2 (5 bases). Germline V CDR1 and CDR2: SQVTM, ANQGSEA. The CDR3 has 13 amino acids. The V end lost 5 bases, the J end lost 2 bases, and 11 bases lay between the germline ends. The CDR3 DNA sequence: TGCAGCGTTTACGGGGTCACCACAGATACGCAGTATTTT. Translating gives CSVYGVTTDTQYF.

The CDR3 DNA sequence: TGTGCCAGCAGGATTACCGGGACAGGGTGGTCACCCCTCCACTTT. Residues: CASRITGTGWSPLHF. The V and J genes are TRBV6-1 and TRBJ1-6, with TRBD1 matching 9 bases. The CDR3 sequence is 15 residues long. The germline CDR1 and CDR2 sequences are MNHNS and SASEGT. Trimming at V came to 6 bases and at J to 10 bases, leaving 10 bases not matched to a gene.

This clone occurred once. The rearrangement joins TRBV5-4 to TRBJ2-5, with D possibly being TRBD2 (6 bases). CDR3 length: 12 amino acids. V lost 3 bases and J lost 9, with 12 bases in between. Germline V lookup: CDR1 SGHNT, CDR2 YYREEE (reference sequence). The CDR3 loop is CASSSPRGAQYF. CDR3 sequence (DNA): TGTGCCAGCAGCTCCCCGCGCGGGGCCCAGTACTTC.

This sequence joins TRBV11-2 and TRBJ2-7; D perhaps matches TRBD1 (6 bases). The V gene lost 3 bases and the J gene lost 5 bases, with 17 bases spanning the gap. This CDR3 is 15 amino acids long. In germline, CDR1 is SGHAT, CDR2 FQNNGV. The CDR3 nucleotides are TGTGCCAGCAGCTTCGGGTTATGGGGGCGCCACGAGCAGTACTTC. This sequence encodes CASSFGLWGRHEQYF.

This chain uses TRBV7-9 with TRBJ1-1; a weak D match, TRBD1 (6 bases). V lost 5 bases to trimming and J lost 5 bases, with 15 bases between them. From germline, CDR1 is SEHNR and CDR2 FQNEAQ (reference sequence). The CDR3 covers 14 residues. The CDR3 coding sequence is TGTGCCAGCAGCGCTAAGGGGGGGCCGACTGAAGCTTTCTTT. Amino acids: CASSAKGGPTEAFF.

V gene TRBV30 combines with J gene TRBJ1-1; D might be TRBD1 (5 bases). V dropped 2 bases and J dropped 3 bases, with 10 bases sitting between them. This CDR3 is built from 13 residues. Germline V gene sequence: CDR1 GTSNPN, CDR2 SVGIG (reference sequence). CDR3 sequence: CAWSHRRDTEAFF. For the CDR3, the DNA is TGTGCCTGGAGTCACAGGAGGGACACTGAAGCTTTCTTT.

This chain uses TRBV14 with TRBJ1-1; TRBD1 might be the D (5 bases). Trimming stripped 0 bases from V and 0 bases from J, with 14 bases between. Germline CDR1 SGHDN, CDR2 FVKESK. This CDR3 has 17 amino acids. This CDR3 is CASSQDLRGGMNTEAFF. CDR3 DNA: TGTGCCAGCAGCCAAGACCTCCGGGGGGGTATGAACACTGAAGCTTTCTTT.

The chain links TRBV12-5 to TRBJ2-7, with TRBD2 identical over 13 bases. CDR1 is LGHNT, CDR2 FRNRAP, per germline. The CDR3 is 15 amino acids. The V gene end was trimmed by 5 bases and the J gene end by 3 bases; junction bases not matched to a gene: 4. CDR3 region: CASGPGTSGNYEQYF. CDR3 nucleotide sequence: TGTGCTAGTGGTCCCGGGACTAGCGGGAACTACGAGCAGTACTTC.

The sample holds a few counts of this clone. V and J are TRBV27 and TRBJ1-5, with 9 bases lining up with TRBD1. The germline CDR1 and CDR2 sequences are MNHEY and SMNVEV (reference sequence). The CDR3 is 15 amino acids. V lost 3 bases, J lost 6 bases, and 6 bases stayed unmatched. CDR3 residues: CASSLSRDRVQPQHF. The CDR3 DNA is TGTGCCAGCAGTTTGTCCCGGGACAGGGTTCAGCCCCAGCATTTT.

V usage is TRBV28 and J usage is TRBJ1-4, with a weak D call TRBD1 (6 bases). With 6 bases removed from V and 6 bases from J, the gap between germline ends came to 20 bases. Germline-derived CDR1 and CDR2 are MDHEN and SYDVKM. This CDR3 region has 16 residues. CDR3 sequence reads: CASSWDTSWADEKLFF. The CDR3 DNA follows: TGTGCCAGCAGCTGGGACACCTCTTGGGCGGATGAAAAACTGTTTTTT.